These T cell receptor beta chains were read from a single sample in a study of regulatory T cells in long-lasting Graves disease. TCRdb reprocessed the multiplex PCR reads with MiXCR, giving one entry per CDR3 protein. Altogether fewer than 500,000 distinct CDR3 sequences are present, about 17% being singletons, with the ten largest covering 12%. These records were also assigned to another study, of T cells in Graves' hyperthyroidism and ophthalmopathy.

The sample consisted of peripheral blood mononuclear cells (PBMCs), taken at new diagnosis, from a patient treated with antithyroid drugs. The receptors stem from a man aged 40-49 years with Graves disease. CDR3s leave out the opening cysteine and the closing phenylalanine or tryptophan. Each record gives: CDR3 protein, V gene.

CDR3 protein: ASSQDLVGETQY; V gene: TRBV14
CDR3 protein: ASSLGGQNQETQY; V gene: TRBV28
CDR3 protein: ASSPGTVYGYT; V gene: TRBV28
CDR3 protein: SANSARGIGEQY; V gene: TRBV20-1
CDR3 protein: ASSLGISGELF; V gene: TRBV5-5
CDR3 protein: ASSPWTRTDTQY; V gene: TRBV11-2
CDR3 protein: ASSLRGGNTYEQY; V gene: TRBV28
CDR3 protein: ASGAVENTIY; V gene: TRBV2
CDR3 protein: ASTLGTGPNSPLH; V gene: TRBV11-2
CDR3 protein: AISESETSGPGNTQY; V gene: TRBV10-3
CDR3 protein: ASIVSGKLKEF; V gene: TRBV2
CDR3 protein: ASSSRGGRALYGYT; V gene: TRBV28
CDR3 protein: SATPYKSSYNEQF; V gene: TRBV20-1
CDR3 protein: ASTSTRTPYEQY; V gene: TRBV19
CDR3 protein: SARGQGMETQY; V gene: TRBV20-1
CDR3 protein: ASRENRVNTIY; V gene: TRBV12-3/TRBV12-4
CDR3 protein: ASSQSGGYNEQF; V gene: TRBV3-1
CDR3 protein: ASSLAVVNTGELF; V gene: TRBV7-9
CDR3 protein: ASSPPPGRGADSGELF; V gene: TRBV5-4
CDR3 protein: ASGTGADTQY; V gene: TRBV28
CDR3 protein: ASSYSSSGSPDTQY; V gene: TRBV6-2/TRBV6-3
CDR3 protein: SAPEHSGREQY; V gene: TRBV20-1
CDR3 protein: SAKQGAPRGQPQH; V gene: TRBV20-1
CDR3 protein: ASSVRFQY; V gene: TRBV2
CDR3 protein: ASSPWGGRAKDEQF; V gene: TRBV11-3
CDR3 protein: SVGQGAGSNQPQH; V gene: TRBV29-1
CDR3 protein: ASSFGDRYYNEQF; V gene: TRBV28
CDR3 protein: ASSFTVTGTGLNNEQF; V gene: TRBV28
CDR3 protein: ASSSPRGNQETQY; V gene: TRBV28
CDR3 protein: ASSYSARQPLGGYT; V gene: TRBV6-5
CDR3 protein: ASSLAGGPYEQF; V gene: TRBV12-3/TRBV12-4
CDR3 protein: ASTRPGTYNEQF; V gene: TRBV6-1
CDR3 protein: AIQQGSYGYT; V gene: TRBV28
CDR3 protein: ASSQNPTSAGYEQF; V gene: TRBV3-1
CDR3 protein: ASRSGTSVYNEQF; V gene: TRBV7-6
CDR3 protein: SAPLDFTGTQY; V gene: TRBV20-1
CDR3 protein: AWRAFGYT; V gene: TRBV30
CDR3 protein: ASSPRGGANYNEQF; V gene: TRBV5-1
CDR3 protein: ASSQRGSGANTGELF; V gene: TRBV4-2
CDR3 protein: ASTPPGILTEAF; V gene: TRBV28
CDR3 protein: ASISATGYT; V gene: TRBV7-9
CDR3 protein: AWSITGTVNQPQH; V gene: TRBV30
CDR3 protein: ASSGGLAAETQY; V gene: TRBV2
CDR3 protein: ASSPGTSGVQF; V gene: TRBV12-3/TRBV12-4